This TCR beta chain appears in the sequencing data of a study of blood T cells in healthy people across ages. As for the study in general: Per every two T cells, about one barcoded beta molecule was captured by template switching.

Next came a second PCR, run for about 7 to 11 cycles, which used a sample-barcoded 5' primer along with a J-beta primer mix. TCRdb fed the 5' RACE reads into MiXCR, producing one record per CDR3 protein. The sample consists of approximately 670,000 distinct CDR3 sequences, roughly 43% of them appearing once. This clonotype turned up a few times. Antigen unknown. Findings of the study overall: Any conclusive comparison of naive versus antigen-experienced cells was prevented by using unsorted PBMCs. The study found more naive CD4+ cells and higher diversity in long-lived than aged donors.

Drawing of peripheral blood yielded ten milliliters from each donor. The V end was cut by 7 bases, the J end by 9 bases, with 18 bases between. From germline, CDR1 is KGHDR and CDR2 SFDVKD. CDR3 length equals 14 residues. The chain has TRBV24-1 and TRBJ2-1; D perhaps matches TRBD1 (6 bases). The receptor comes from a man aged 80 or over in good health. The sample comprised blood. CDR3 loop: CATRAETGSGEQFF. CDR3 DNA sequence: TGTGCCACCAGAGCCGAGACAGGCTCGGGTGAGCAGTTCTTC.